This T cell receptor (beta chain) derives from a study of blood T cell repertoires in COVID-19. About the research overall: The origin of the acute and convalescent COVID-19 samples was the United States, Italy and Spain. T cells, B-cell-depleted T cells, or PBMCs supplied cDNA or gDNA.

This clone turned up a few times. The CDR3 sequence is 14 residues long. Trimming took off 5 bases at V and 8 bases at J, with 15 bases between the two ends. The germline V gene has CDR1 SNHLY and CDR2 FYNNEI. Authors' data handling: Nucleated cell number was recorded as an estimate derived from reference gene primer amplification. TCRdb's copy holds only in-frame clones and misses some; the assay was immunoSEQ multiplex PCR. V, J and clone size derive from that table, while D and trimming were established from the DNA sequence. There are about 37,000 clones in the sample; 87% occur only once, and approximately 47% lies in the top ten.

This clonotype was sampled from a human donor in a cohort sampled during active COVID-19. The sample taken for sequencing was peripheral blood. The chain carries TRBV2 and TRBJ1-4; perhaps TRBD1 as D (6 bases). Here the CDR3 reads CASSPRGGGEKLFF. CDR3 DNA: TGTGCCAGCAGTCCCCGTGGGGGCGGAGAAAAACTGTTTTTT.